A single sample is the source of the 11 T cell receptor beta chains below, sequenced in a study of cytomegalovirus exposure and HLA in healthy donors (dated by TCRdb to about 2017). The method was the immunoSEQ multiplex PCR assay. A mixture of 60 forward primers for TCR Vbeta segments and 13 reverse primers for TCR Jbeta segments was used in the multiplex PCR. This immuneACCESS table, as held by TCRdb, lists in-frame sequences with V and J called but not all clones. Of the missing ones, under half trace to an unresolved V gene in checked studies; the others have no known cause. Here the sample has over 150,000 clones; approximately 84% occur a single time. The ten top clones hold roughly 5.2% of the sample. Sequenced sample: PBMCs. Every receptor here comes from a girl under 18 in good health and CMV-seropositive.

The chain links TRBV9 to TRBJ2-7, with TRBD2 as a possible D gene (6 bases). CDR3 length: 15 amino acids. Germline loops: CDR1 SGDLS, CDR2 YYNGEE. V lost 0 bases and J lost 4, with 14 bases in between. The CDR3 bases are TGTGCCAGCAGCGTAGGAAGTGGGGCGGGGTACGAGCAGTACTTC. This translates into CASSVGSGAGYEQYF. Supplemented by reference TRBV9 and TRBJ2-7, the full variable domain reads DSGVTQTPKHLITATGQRVTLRCSPRSGDLSVYWYQQSLDQGLQFLIQYYNGEERAKGNILERFSAQQFPDLHSELNLSSLELGDSALYFCASSVGSGAGYEQYFGPGTRLTVT.

The V gene is TRBV10-3, the J gene TRBJ1-1; tentatively, D is TRBD1 (6 bases). With 5 bases removed from V and 1 base from J, the gap between germline ends came to 14 bases. The V gene's germline CDR1 is ENHRY and CDR2 SYGVKD. This CDR3 region has 15 residues. The CDR3 DNA reads as TGTGCCATCAGTAGTCCGACAGGCCGGAACACTGAAGCTTTCTTT. Translated, it gives CAISSPTGRNTEAFF.

This chain uses TRBV27 with TRBJ2-7, with unresolved D. The length of the CDR3 is 13 residues. The V end was cut by 4 bases, the J end by 0 bases, with 7 bases between. In germline, CDR1 is MNHEY, CDR2 SMNVEV (reference sequence). The chain's CDR3 is CASSYSDSYEQYF. CDR3 DNA: TGTGCCAGCAGTTACTCCGACTCCTACGAGCAGTACTTC.

This clone showed up just once. The chain is built from TRBV6-5 and TRBJ2-5; TRBD2 matches at 7 bases. V lost 0 bases and J lost 3; bases outside the gene matches: 7. Germline V gene lookup returns CDR1 MNHEY and CDR2 SVGAGI. CDR3 length: 16 amino acids. The CDR3 nucleotides are TGTGCCAGCAGTTACTCGCGGACTAGTAGTGAAGAGACCCAGTACTTC. Its translation: CASSYSRTSSEETQYF.

In regard to this clone: One end of the junction varies from germline; a read error may be responsible. The chain uses TRBV7-9 and TRBJ2-1; 7 positions agree with TRBD2. The CDR3 extends over 15 amino acids. In germline, CDR1 is SEHNR, CDR2 FQNEAQ (reference sequence). The CDR3 region is CSSSLAPSGENEQFF. The CDR3 DNA reads as TGTTCCAGCAGCTTAGCACCCAGCGGGGAAAATGAGCAGTTCTTC.

V is TRBV10-3 and J is TRBJ1-1; a possible D gene is TRBD1 (5 bases). CDR3 length: 13 amino acids. Trimming took 0 bases from V and 6 from J, leaving 8 bases between them. Germline V CDR1 and CDR2: ENHRY, SYGVKD. The CDR3 DNA follows: TGTGCCATCAGTGAGTCTGGGGCCGCTGAAGCTTTCTTT. Translation: CAISESGAAEAFF.

The CDR3 loop is CASSVSHWQGSWNQPQHF. CDR3 in DNA: TGTGCCAGCAGCGTTTCGCACTGGCAGGGCTCGTGGAATCAGCCCCAGCATTTT. The rearrangement joins TRBV7-9 to TRBJ1-5; possible D gene TRBD1, 5 bases. V dropped 5 bases and J dropped 4 bases, with 24 bases sitting between them. This CDR3 has 18 residues. CDR1 and CDR2 from the germline V gene are SEHNR and FQNEAQ (reference sequence).

The chain carries TRBV4-1 and TRBJ2-2, with D uncertain. The germline gives CDR1 MGHRA, CDR2 YSYEKL. The CDR3 sequence is 16 residues long. V was shortened by 0 bases and J by 2 bases, with 10 bases between the two germline ends. CDR3 sequence reads: CASSQDWARNTGELFF. In nucleotides, the CDR3 is TGCGCCAGCAGCCAAGATTGGGCCCGAAACACCGGGGAGCTGTTTTTT.

The V call is TRBV9, the J call TRBJ1-2, with TRBD1 identical over 8 bases. CDR3 size: 13 residues. With V trimmed by 3 bases and J by 6 bases, 4 bases remained unmatched. From germline, CDR1 is SGDLS and CDR2 YYNGEE. DNA for the CDR3: TGTGCCAGCAGCGACACGACAGGGGATGGCTACACCTTC. Amino acid sequence: CASSDTTGDGYTF.

V gene TRBV28 combines with J gene TRBJ1-2, with D perhaps matching TRBD1 (6 bases). The CDR3 runs 12 residues. Germline lookup yields CDR1 MDHEN and CDR2 SYDVKM. V dropped 4 bases and J dropped 8 bases, with 11 bases sitting between them. The CDR3 DNA reads as TGTGCCAGCAGTTACAGGGTGAGGGGCTACACCTTC. Residues: CASSYRVRGYTF.

This chain links TRBV5-1 with TRBJ2-7; 8 bases map to TRBD2. The ends lost 4 bases at V and 4 bases at J; junction bases unmatched: 1. This CDR3 comprises 12 residues. The germline gives CDR1 SGHRS, CDR2 YFSETQ. CDR3 nucleotides: TGCGCCAGCAGCCCGGGAGGGTACGAGCAGTACTTC. Translated, it gives CASSPGGYEQYF.